This T cell receptor (beta chain) emerged from a study of chemoradiotherapy in HPV16-positive cancers. Study-level results: Non-HPV-specific T cells did not expand in tumors during treatment, whereas candidate HPV-specific clones and E7-related motifs did. HPV-responsive T-cell expansion during chemoradiotherapy was linked to improved recurrence-free survival in HPV16-positive patients. The functional HPV-specific definition rests on just two HPV16-positive patients.

Germline trimming cut 3 bases from V and 10 bases from J; bases unmatched to any gene: 7. This CDR3 spans 15 amino acids. CDR1 is LGHNA and CDR2 is YNFKEQ in the germline V gene. The data were produced by immunoSEQ multiplex PCR, yet TCRdb's version contains in-frame clones alone and is incomplete. The sample has 11,000 to 15,000 clones, roughly 93% seen once. This clone has just a few counts. What it recognizes is unknown. Repeated repertoire sampling spanned the course of chemoradiotherapy. The specimen comprised blood, sampled from a patient who underwent chemoradiotherapy. The sequence came from a human donor with HPV-associated anogenital cancer. The rearrangement joins TRBV4-2 to TRBJ1-6; 9 nucleotides agree with TRBD1. The CDR3 nucleotides read TGTGCCAGCAGCCAGACCCGGACAGGGGCCTCACCCCTCCACTTT. It translates to CASSQTRTGASPLHF.